This T cell receptor beta chain derives from a study of cytomegalovirus exposure and HLA in healthy donors. Comments on this clone: This same CDR3 is encoded by further DNA sequences in the sample.

PCR used 60 Vbeta primers and 13 Jbeta primers. The assay was immunoSEQ multiplex PCR, and TCRdb's table has in-frame clones only and misses some. The top ten clones hold approximately 3.7% of a sample with under 170,000 clones, around 79% of them seen once. This clonotype was sampled from a human donor in good health. Source material: PBMCs.

CDR3: CASSSGLAGDTQYF. The CDR3 DNA reads TGTGCCAGCAGCTCCGGACTAGCGGGCGATACGCAGTATTTT. J is TRBJ2-3 and V is TRBV7-2; 11 bases fit TRBD2. Germline V gene sequence: CDR1 SGHTA, CDR2 FQGNSA. V dropped 4 bases and J dropped 6; count of bases not matched to a gene: 3. The CDR3 is made up of 14 amino acids.